The source of this T cell receptor (beta chain) is a study of shared clonotypes between healthy human individuals. With 1 base removed from V and 2 bases from J, the gap between germline ends came to 15 bases. The CDR3 contains 17 residues. From germline, CDR1 is SGHVS and CDR2 FNYEAQ. Original processing notes: ImmunoSEQ junction-only sequences lacked quality scores, so their filtering differed. Profiling relied on immunoSEQ multiplex PCR, and the TCRdb table lists in-frame clones only, not all of them. The V and J calls and clone size are taken from that table; D and trimming were inferred from the DNA. In the table there are some 2.3 million clones, more than 80% of which are singletons.

The material sequenced was naive CD4+ T cells from PBMCs. Subset of the sample: CD45RA+ positively selected. The rearrangement links TRBV7-6 to TRBJ1-3, with D possibly TRBD1 on 6 matching bases. The receptor was isolated from a man younger than 30 in good health. Some clones in this sample may be carry-over from other donors' samples. This chain's CDR3 is CASSLEDLGGPGNTIYF. CDR3 bases: TGTGCCAGCAGCTTAGAAGACTTAGGGGGGCCTGGAAACACCATATATTTT.